This paragraph reports one T cell receptor (beta chain). The data originate from a study of blood T cell repertoires in COVID-19. Whole-study context: In each case, the material was cDNA or gDNA derived from T cells, B-cell-depleted T cells, or PBMCs.

CDR1 SEHNR and CDR2 FQNEAQ come from the germline V gene (reference sequence). The germline V and J ends were trimmed by 5 bases and 7 bases, with 12 bases remaining between them. CDR3 length: 12 amino acids. The assay was immunoSEQ multiplex PCR, and TCRdb's table has in-frame clones only and misses some. The table lists approximately 230,000 clones, approximately 84% of them singletons. The V gene is TRBV7-9, the J gene TRBJ2-7; tentatively, D is TRBD2 (5 bases). The sequence came from a man aged 40-55 years who had recovered from COVID-19. The sequencing sample was made of PBMCs or T cells enriched from blood (not recorded which). The CDR3 DNA reads TGTGCCAGCAGCCCCGTAACGGGGGAGCAGTACTTC. This gives the protein CASSPVTGEQYF.